The entry below describes one T cell receptor beta chain. The V segment lost 2 bases and the J segment 7 bases; nucleotides outside the gene matches: 5. Germline lookup yields CDR1 LGHDT and CDR2 YNNKEL (reference sequence). The CDR3 totals 15 residues. This entry belongs to a study of blood T cell repertoires in COVID-19. TCRdb's table, derived via immunoSEQ multiplex PCR, lists solely in-frame clones and lacks some. Of around 160,000 clones in the sample, 70% to 90% were seen once. The genes are TRBV3-1 (or the pseudogene TRBV3-2) and TRBJ1-6; 7 bases fit TRBD1. Sequences were obtained from PBMCs or T cells enriched from blood (not recorded which). The receptor was isolated from a man in his forties who had recovered from COVID-19. CDR3 DNA: TGTGCCAGCAGCCAACGACAGGGCGTAAATTCACCCCTCCACTTT. It is translated as CASSQRQGVNSPLHF.